This T cell receptor (beta chain) was captured in a study of pediatric ulcerative colitis. Study outcomes and limitations: Two rectal CDR3 clonotypes occurred in all ulcerative colitis patients. Ulcerative colitis patients shared more blood-rectal clones than controls.

Produced via immunoSEQ multiplex PCR; TCRdb's table is partial and in-frame only. The sample records 35,000 to 45,000 clones, around 78% being singletons. Remarks on this clone: The antigen remains unidentified.

With 0 bases removed from V and 4 bases from J, the gap between germline ends came to 12 bases. Germline V gene lookup returns CDR1 SGHDN and CDR2 FVKESK. The CDR3 covers 15 residues. Before the diagnostic colonoscopy, ulcerative colitis patients were free of immunosuppressive medication. The blood sample was taken during the colonoscopy visit. This chain uses TRBV14 with TRBJ1-2; D unclear. The sample consisted of blood. This TCR was sampled from a girl between 5 and 17 years old with moderate ulcerative colitis. Here the CDR3 reads CASSQDQAALYGYTF. The CDR3 DNA reads as TGTGCCAGCAGCCAAGATCAAGCGGCTCTCTATGGCTACACCTTC.